The 10 T cell receptor beta chains below come from one sample, sequenced in a study of blood T cell repertoires in COVID-19. Assay used: immunoSEQ multiplex PCR; TCRdb lists only in-frame clones, some missing. The sample shows around 56,000 clones, about 89% of them seen only once. The sequenced sample was peripheral blood. These receptors originate from a woman between 55 and 75 years old with active or convalescent COVID-19.

The chain couples TRBV28 to TRBJ2-7, with 7 bases aligning to TRBD1. Germline CDR1 reads MDHEN; CDR2 reads SYDVKM. The CDR3 length is 15 residues. Germline trimming cut 6 bases from V and 0 bases from J; bases unmatched to any gene: 8. The CDR3 region is CASRSRRDSSYEQYF. The CDR3 nucleotides read TGTGCCAGCAGATCGCGCCGGGACAGCTCCTACGAGCAGTACTTC.

This rearrangement joins TRBV14 to TRBJ2-3; D ambiguous. V was pared by 3 bases and J by 3 bases, with 10 bases between. CDR3 length: 14 amino acids. Germline CDR1 SGHDN, CDR2 FVKESK. The CDR3 spells CASSQGLGTDTQYF. CDR3 DNA sequence: TGTGCCAGCAGCCAGGGCCTTGGGACAGATACGCAGTATTTT.

The chain employs TRBV29-1 and TRBJ2-3; 8 bases are shared with TRBD2. The CDR3 totals 17 residues. Per the germline V gene, CDR1 is SQVTM and CDR2 is ANQGSEA. V was clipped by 7 bases and J by 6 bases; unmatched bases: 21. The CDR3 spells CSASDSTTSGSADTQYF. CDR3 sequence (DNA): TGCAGCGCTTCGGACAGCACAACCAGCGGGAGTGCGGATACGCAGTATTTT.

Here the CDR3 reads CASSLFSGTANTEAFF. DNA of the CDR3: TGTGCCAGCAGCTTGTTTTCCGGGACAGCGAACACTGAAGCTTTCTTT. This sequence joins TRBV11-3 and TRBJ1-1, with TRBD1 matching 7 bases. CDR1 is SGHNT, CDR2 YENEEA, per germline. Unmatched junction bases numbered 8, after V lost 3 bases and J lost 1 base. This CDR3 comprises 16 residues. Based on the CDR3 plus reference TRBV11-3 and TRBJ1-1, the full variable domain is EAGVVQSPRYKIIEKKQPVAFWCNPISGHNTLYWYLQNLGQGPELLIRYENEEAVDDSQLPKDRFSAERLKGVDSTLKIQPAELGDSAVYLCASSLFSGTANTEAFFGQGTRLTVV.

This rearrangement joins TRBV3-1 (or the pseudogene TRBV3-2) to TRBJ1-1; D is ambiguous. The CDR3 has 13 residues. V lost 0 bases, J lost 5 bases, and 7 bases lay in between. CDR1 is LGHDT and CDR2 is YNNKEL in the germline V gene (reference sequence). The CDR3 region is CASSQEGRTEAFF. The CDR3 DNA is TGTGCCAGCAGCCAAGAGGGCAGAACTGAAGCTTTCTTT.

This clone appeared a single time. The chain uses TRBV5-1 and TRBJ2-1; D not resolved. The CDR3 length is 16 residues. Trimming removed 0 bases at V and 6 bases at J, with 16 bases between. Germline lookup yields CDR1 SGHRS and CDR2 YFSETQ. The CDR3 nucleotides are TGCGCCAGCAGCTTGGCCGGTCCCCCTCTCCCCAATGAGCAGTTCTTC. The encoded protein is CASSLAGPPLPNEQFF. Complete variable domain (other parts from reference TRBV5-1 and TRBJ2-1): KAGVTQTPRYLIKTRGQQVTLSCSPISGHRSVSWYQQTPGQGLQFLFEYFSETQRNKGNFPGRFSGRQFSNSRSEMNVSTLELGDSALYLCASSLAGPPLPNEQFFGPGTRLTVL.

The chain couples TRBV6-5 to TRBJ2-3; the D is unclear. With 6 bases removed from V and 1 base from J, the gap between germline ends came to 8 bases. There are 13 residues in the CDR3. Germline V gene sequence: CDR1 MNHEY, CDR2 SVGAGI. The CDR3 spells CASRGAGTDTQYF. The CDR3, as DNA: TGTGCCAGCAGGGGCGCCGGCACAGATACGCAGTATTTT.

V usage is TRBV6-2 or TRBV6-3 and J usage is TRBJ2-1; 12 bases are shared with TRBD1. The CDR3 runs to 16 residues. The V gene end was trimmed by 4 bases and the J gene end by 7 bases; junction bases not matched to a gene: 8. Germline V gene sequence: CDR1 MNHEY, CDR2 SVGEGT. The chain's CDR3 is CASSWAWDRGLNEQFF. The CDR3 bases are TGTGCCAGCAGTTGGGCCTGGGACAGGGGGCTAAATGAGCAGTTCTTC.

The J gene is TRBJ1-1, the V gene TRBV11-2; D is ambiguous. V was clipped by 2 bases and J by 7 bases, with 11 bases between them. The germline V gene has CDR1 SGHAT and CDR2 FQNNGV. The CDR3 runs to 13 residues. The CDR3 DNA reads TGTGCCAGCAGCTTACTAGAAAGAGGTGAAGCTTTCTTT. It translates to CASSLLERGEAFF.

This clone was recorded a few times. The genes are TRBV5-1 and TRBJ2-3; 10 nucleotides align to TRBD2. The CDR3 is made up of 15 amino acids. Trimming removed 4 bases from V and 6 bases from J; junction bases left unmatched: 8. Germline-derived CDR1 and CDR2 are SGHRS and YFSETQ. This chain's CDR3 is CASSAPSGRADTQYF. In nucleotides, the CDR3 is TGCGCCAGCAGCGCCCCAAGCGGGAGGGCTGATACGCAGTATTTT.